This TCR beta chain was recorded in a study of blood T cell repertoires in COVID-19. Study context: Donors in the United States, Italy and Spain gave samples during acute or convalescent COVID-19.

Produced via immunoSEQ multiplex PCR; TCRdb's table is partial and in-frame only. The table lists some 140,000 clones, around 89% of them singletons. Germline values: CDR1 MDHEN, CDR2 SYDVKM. V dropped 4 bases and J dropped 3 bases, with 25 bases sitting between them. The CDR3 sequence is 18 residues long. The clonotype was recovered from a man in his 70s with active COVID-19. The rearrangement uses TRBV28 and TRBJ2-7, with D perhaps TRBD1 (6 bases). The sequenced material came from peripheral blood. The CDR3 DNA is TGTGCCAGCAGTTCACCCAGGGGAGTAAGTGCGGGTCACTACGAGCAGTACTTC. Translating it yields CASSSPRGVSAGHYEQYF. Full variable domain (missing parts from reference TRBV28 and TRBJ2-7): DVKVTQSSRYLVKRTGEKVFLECVQDMDHENMFWYRQDPGLGLRLIYFSYDVKMKEKGDIPEGYSVSREKKERFSLILESASTNQTSMYLCASSSPRGVSAGHYEQYFGPGTRLTVT.